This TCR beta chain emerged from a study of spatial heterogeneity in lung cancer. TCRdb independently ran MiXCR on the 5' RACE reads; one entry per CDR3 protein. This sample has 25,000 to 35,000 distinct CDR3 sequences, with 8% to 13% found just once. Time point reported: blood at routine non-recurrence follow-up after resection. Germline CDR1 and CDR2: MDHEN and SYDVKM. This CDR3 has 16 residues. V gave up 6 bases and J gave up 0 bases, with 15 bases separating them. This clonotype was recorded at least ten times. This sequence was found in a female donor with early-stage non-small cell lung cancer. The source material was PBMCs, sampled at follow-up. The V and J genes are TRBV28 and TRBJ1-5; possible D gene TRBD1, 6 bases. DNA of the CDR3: TGTGCCAGCAGCCCCGGGACACTGCTTAGCAATCAGCCCCAGCATTTT. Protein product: CASSPGTLLSNQPQHF. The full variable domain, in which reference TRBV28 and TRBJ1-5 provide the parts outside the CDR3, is DVKVTQSSRYLVKRTGEKVFLECVQDMDHENMFWYRQDPGLGLRLIYFSYDVKMKEKGDIPEGYSVSREKKERFSLILESASTNQTSMYLCASSPGTLLSNQPQHFGDGTRLSIL.